This passage covers 20 T cell receptor beta chains from one sample sequenced in a study of cytomegalovirus exposure and HLA in healthy donors. PCR primers comprised 60 Vbeta and 13 Jbeta primers. Assay used: immunoSEQ multiplex PCR; TCRdb lists only in-frame clones, some missing. The table records about 170,000 clones, around 80% of them present only once. The material sequenced was PBMCs. The receptors come from a female donor in good health and CMV-seronegative.

The rearrangement uses TRBV29-1 and TRBJ2-3; the match to TRBD2 covers 9 bases. With 6 bases clipped from V and 5 bases from J, the junction kept 0 bases outside the gene matches. This CDR3 has 11 residues. Germline-derived CDR1 and CDR2 are SQVTM and ANQGSEA. CDR3 region: CSVLAGDTQYF. CDR3 DNA: TGCAGCGTACTAGCGGGAGATACGCAGTATTTT.

This clone was found a few times. The genes are TRBV5-1 and TRBJ2-3; 11 positions agree with TRBD2. CDR1 and CDR2 from the germline V gene are SGHRS and YFSETQ. V trimming: 4 bases; J trimming: 1 base; junction bases outside the gene matches: 2. The CDR3 totals 15 residues. In DNA form, the CDR3 reads TGCGCCAGCAGCCCGGGACTAGCGGGCACAGATACGCAGTATTTT. Translation: CASSPGLAGTDTQYF.

The chain joins TRBV21-1 to TRBJ2-4; the table calls TRBD1, which could not be checked here. TRBV21-1 is an annotated pseudogene. The CDR3 length is 16 residues. The CDR3 DNA follows: TGTGCCAGCAGCTCCCCTGGGCAGGGAACCAAAAACATTCAGTACTTC. This codes for CASSSPGQGTKNIQYF.

The rearrangement joins TRBV29-1 to TRBJ2-1, with 11 bases lining up with TRBD1. Per the germline V gene, CDR1 is SQVTM and CDR2 is ANQGSEA. V lost 5 bases, J lost 6 bases, and 6 bases stayed unmatched. This CDR3 is 14 amino acids long. CDR3: CSVWTGGLINEQFF. The CDR3 DNA follows: TGCAGCGTTTGGACAGGGGGCCTTATCAATGAGCAGTTCTTC.

The chain employs TRBV6-5 and TRBJ2-2; TRBD1 matches 8 bases. Germline V gene data show CDR1 as MNHEY and CDR2 as SVGAGI. The CDR3 contains 16 residues. With 0 bases clipped from V and 5 bases from J, the junction kept 5 bases outside the gene matches. CDR3 protein: CASSYSFRGLTGELFF. CDR3 bases: TGTGCCAGCAGTTACTCGTTCAGGGGGCTAACCGGGGAGCTGTTTTTT.

This clone was counted once. This chain links TRBV28 with TRBJ1-1, with D possibly being TRBD1 (5 bases). Trimming cost V 4 bases and J 13 bases, with 16 bases left between them. This CDR3 contains 12 residues. Per the germline V gene, CDR1 is MDHEN and CDR2 is SYDVKM. DNA for the CDR3: TGTGCCAGCAGTTCCCGGGTAGGGGTTGGTTTCTTT. Protein product: CASSSRVGVGFF.

The rearrangement links TRBV30 to TRBJ2-7; TRBD1 aligns across 7 bases. This CDR3 region has 13 residues. J gave up 0 bases and V 3 bases, and 2 bases lay outside the gene matches. From germline, CDR1 is GTSNPN and CDR2 SVGIG (reference sequence). The CDR3 is CAWRAGGSYEQYF. The CDR3 DNA reads TGTGCCTGGAGGGCAGGGGGCTCCTACGAGCAGTACTTC.

The V and J genes are TRBV6-5 and TRBJ1-1, with D perhaps matching TRBD1 (6 bases). Per germline, CDR1 MNHEY and CDR2 SVGAGI. CDR3 length equals 13 residues. V was pared by 4 bases and J by 1 base, with 7 bases between. The CDR3, as DNA: TGTGCCAGCAGTTTCAGGGGGAACACTGAAGCTTTCTTT. Its translation is CASSFRGNTEAFF.

The chain combines TRBV4-1 with TRBJ2-7, with 7 bases identical to TRBD1. CDR3 length: 12 amino acids. Per the germline V gene, CDR1 is MGHRA and CDR2 is YSYEKL. V lost 3 bases to trimming and J lost 5 bases; unmatched junction nucleotides: 1. This chain's CDR3 is CASSHTGDEQYF. CDR3 sequence (DNA): TGCGCCAGCAGCCATACAGGGGACGAGCAGTACTTC.

The genes are TRBV5-1 and TRBJ2-3, with D unresolved. Germline loops: CDR1 SGHRS, CDR2 YFSETQ. This CDR3 spans 14 amino acids. Trimming stripped 4 bases from V and 2 bases from J, with 11 bases between. The CDR3 bases are TGCGCCAGCAGCCAACAGTACCTCACAGATACGCAGTATTTT. It encodes CASSQQYLTDTQYF.

This sequence joins TRBV18 and TRBJ2-7; tentative D call: TRBD1 (6 bases). The germline V gene encodes CDR1 KGHSH and CDR2 LQKENI. The CDR3 sequence is 15 residues long. V was clipped by 2 bases and J by 5 bases, with 16 bases between them. The CDR3 DNA reads TGTGCCAGCTCACCATCCGGGCAGGGGCGTGACGAGCAGTACTTC. This translates into CASSPSGQGRDEQYF.

V and J are TRBV30 and TRBJ1-1, with 10 bases fitting TRBD1. V lost 2 bases, J lost 5 bases, and 8 bases stayed unmatched. The CDR3 runs to 15 residues. Germline CDR1 reads GTSNPN; CDR2 reads SVGIG (reference sequence). CDR3 residues: CAWSPGTGEWTEAFF. CDR3 bases: TGTGCCTGGAGTCCCGGGACAGGGGAATGGACTGAAGCTTTCTTT. Full variable domain (remainder filled in from reference TRBV30 and TRBJ1-1): SQTIHQWPATLVQPVGSPLSLECTVEGTSNPNLYWYRQAAGRGLQLLFYSVGIGQISSEVPQNLSASRPQDRQFILSSKKLLLSDSGFYLCAWSPGTGEWTEAFFGQGTRLTVV.

CDR3 in DNA: TGCGCCAGCAGCCAACAACTAACAAGGCTAGCCTCCTCCTACGAGCAGTACTTC. This codes for CASSQQLTRLASSYEQYF. This rearrangement joins TRBV4-3 to TRBJ2-7; TRBD2 might be the D (5 bases). CDR1 and CDR2 from the germline V gene are LGHNA and YSLEER. The CDR3 is 18 residues long. V gave up 2 bases and J gave up 0 bases, with 20 bases separating them.

This clone has more than one count but fewer than ten. The chain couples TRBV10-3 to TRBJ1-1; TRBD1 agrees at 7 bases. This CDR3 has 14 residues. Losses at the gene ends were 2 bases for V and 5 bases for J; bases not matched to a gene: 5. The germline gives CDR1 ENHRY, CDR2 SYGVKD. The CDR3 spells CAISETGAGTEAFF. DNA of the CDR3: TGTGCCATCAGTGAGACAGGGGCGGGAACTGAAGCTTTCTTT.

The CDR3, as DNA: TGTGCCAGCAGCTTGACGGCTAGCGCGTACAATGAGCAGTTCTTC. It yields the protein CASSLTASAYNEQFF. The gene calls are TRBV5-4 and TRBJ2-1; a weak D match, TRBD2 (6 bases). CDR1 is SGHNT, CDR2 YYREEE, per germline (reference sequence). The CDR3 totals 15 residues. The V end lost 1 base, the J end lost 4 bases, and 12 bases lay between the germline ends.

The genes are TRBV29-1 and TRBJ1-5; a weak D match, TRBD1 (5 bases). Germline loops: CDR1 SQVTM, CDR2 ANQGSEA. With 1 base removed from V and 4 bases from J, the gap between germline ends came to 11 bases. The CDR3 sequence is 14 residues long. CDR3 bases: TGCAGCGTTGAAGTGTCGGGGGGGAATCAGCCCCAGCATTTT. It is translated as CSVEVSGGNQPQHF.

The V call is TRBV7-3, the J call TRBJ2-7; D is possibly TRBD2 (5 bases). The V gene's germline CDR1 is SGHTA and CDR2 FQGTGA. Trimming left V 2 bases short and J 5 bases short, with 13 bases between. This CDR3 spans 14 amino acids. The CDR3 reads CASSLGGSVDEQYF. The CDR3 DNA is TGTGCCAGCAGCTTAGGTGGGAGCGTCGACGAGCAGTACTTC. The complete variable domain, with remaining parts taken from reference TRBV7-3 and TRBJ2-7, reads GAGVSQTPSNKVTEKGKYVELRCDPISGHTALYWYRQSLGQGPEFLIYFQGTGAADDSGLPNDRFFAVRPEGSVSTLKIQRTERGDSAVYLCASSLGGSVDEQYFGPGTRLTVT.

V is TRBV4-1 and J is TRBJ1-6; TRBD1 matches at 8 bases. V was pared by 0 bases and J by 9 bases, with 4 bases of the junction left unmatched. This CDR3 has 15 amino acids. Germline CDR1 and CDR2: MGHRA and YSYEKL. CDR3 sequence (DNA): TGCGCCAGCAGCCAAGATCAGGGGGCAGTTTCACCCCTCCACTTT. Its protein is CASSQDQGAVSPLHF.

This chain connects TRBV9 to TRBJ2-5, with 10 positions matching TRBD1. CDR1 and CDR2 from the germline V gene are SGDLS and YYNGEE. J lost 11 bases, V lost 3 bases, and 13 bases had no gene match. The CDR3 runs 15 residues. CDR3 sequence: CASSGDRGRGGEQYF. The DNA for the CDR3 is TGTGCCAGCAGCGGCGACAGGGGGCGCGGAGGGGAGCAGTACTTC. Combining the CDR3 with reference TRBV9 and TRBJ2-5 gives the whole variable domain DSGVTQTPKHLITATGQRVTLRCSPRSGDLSVYWYQQSLDQGLQFLIQYYNGEERAKGNILERFSAQQFPDLHSELNLSSLELGDSALYFCASSGDRGRGGEQYFGPGTRLLVL.

The rearrangement uses TRBV5-1 and TRBJ2-3; D is perhaps TRBD2 (6 bases). V gave up 1 base and J gave up 3 bases, with 15 bases separating them. The CDR3 has 16 residues. Germline V gives CDR1 SGHRS, CDR2 YFSETQ. Written as DNA, the CDR3 is TGCGCCAGCAGCTTGCGACCCGGAGGGGAGACAGATACGCAGTATTTT. It encodes CASSLRPGGETDTQYF.